The 5 T cell receptor beta chains reported below all come from one sample, sequenced in a study of breast tumors, draining lymph nodes, adjacent tissues. MiXCR was run by TCRdb on the multiplex PCR reads, yielding one entry per CDR3 protein. Counted here are roughly 20,000 distinct CDR3 sequences, less than 40% occurring once; the ten biggest clones make up roughly 11%. The sample was breast tumor tissue. These receptors were obtained from a female donor with breast cancer. Some clones in this sample may be carry-over from other donors' samples.

In this sample, this clonotype turned up many times. This rearrangement joins TRBV28 to TRBJ1-6, with TRBD1 matching 9 bases. The ends lost 6 bases at V and 8 bases at J; junction bases unmatched: 11. CDR1 MDHEN and CDR2 SYDVKM come from the germline V gene. The CDR3 runs 16 residues. The CDR3 region has the DNA TGTGCCAGCAGCTCGCTTACAGGGGGCGTTGATTCACCCCTCCACTTT. Translating gives CASSSLTGGVDSPLHF.

This clonotype was observed many times. The chain links TRBV7-6 to TRBJ2-1; 7 bases are a match to TRBD1. CDR3 size: 14 residues. Losses at the gene ends were 5 bases for V and 8 bases for J; bases not matched to a gene: 9. Germline lookup yields CDR1 SGHVS and CDR2 FNYEAQ. The DNA for the CDR3 is TGTGCCAGCAGCCAAAGACAGGGTTTAGATGAGCAGTTCTTC. Amino acid sequence: CASSQRQGLDEQFF.

At least ten counts were recorded for this clonotype. The chain links TRBV14 to TRBJ1-2; tentative D call: TRBD1 (5 bases). Trimming shortened V by 0 bases and J by 8 bases, and 16 bases separated the two germline ends. CDR3 length equals 15 residues. Germline V gene data show CDR1 as SGHDN and CDR2 as FVKESK. The CDR3 nucleotides are TGTGCCAGCAGCCAAGATTATGGGGGTTTAAGGGGCTACACCTTC. It encodes CASSQDYGGLRGYTF.

This sequence joins TRBV7-9 and TRBJ2-1; no clear D. Germline lookup yields CDR1 SEHNR and CDR2 FQNEAQ (reference sequence). Between the trimmed V and J ends, which lost 5 bases and 6 bases, there was a span of 17 bases. The CDR3 loop spans 15 amino acids. DNA for the CDR3: TGTGCCAGCAGCGCGCGGCCCAACACCTGCAATGAGCAGTTCTTC. Translated: CASSARPNTCNEQFF.

A word on this clonotype: The junction departs from germline at one end; a sequencing error may be responsible. This chain connects TRBV14 to TRBJ2-7; D ambiguous. The CDR3 loop spans 13 amino acids. Germline V gene data show CDR1 as SGHDN and CDR2 as FVKESK. The CDR3 DNA reads TGTGCCAGTAGCCAAGATAATTACAACAAGCGGTACTTC. Its translation: CASSQDNYNKRYF.